This T cell receptor beta chain was identified in a study of metastatic and nonmetastatic thyroid tumors. Study context: Across blood and tumor or nodule tissue, repertoires from malignant and benign thyroid patients were compared with one another.

Germline V CDR1 and CDR2: SQVTM, ANQGSEA. Germline trimming cut 2 bases from V and 1 base from J; bases unmatched to any gene: 7. This CDR3 has 16 residues. Methods used by the authors: A classifier of distant metastasis in papillary thyroid cancer was built from CDR3 differences (across clinicopathological groups). TCRdb called clones again from the PCR reads with MiXCR. Here the V and J calls rest on TCRdb's processing, not on the authors' analysis. The sample yields 11,000 or so clones, around 26% seen once. Within the sample, this clone is medium-sized. Prior to thyroid surgery, none of the patients had received any treatment.

This TCR came from a male donor with papillary thyroid cancer or a benign thyroid nodule (not recorded which). Some clones in this sample may be carry-over from other donors' samples. The chain couples TRBV29-1 to TRBJ2-1, with 8 bases that match TRBD2. Sequencing used adjacent normal tissue. CDR3 sequence (DNA): TGCAGCGTTGAATCCCCTGAGCGGGAGTCCTACAATGAGCAGTTCTTC. It is translated as CSVESPERESYNEQFF.